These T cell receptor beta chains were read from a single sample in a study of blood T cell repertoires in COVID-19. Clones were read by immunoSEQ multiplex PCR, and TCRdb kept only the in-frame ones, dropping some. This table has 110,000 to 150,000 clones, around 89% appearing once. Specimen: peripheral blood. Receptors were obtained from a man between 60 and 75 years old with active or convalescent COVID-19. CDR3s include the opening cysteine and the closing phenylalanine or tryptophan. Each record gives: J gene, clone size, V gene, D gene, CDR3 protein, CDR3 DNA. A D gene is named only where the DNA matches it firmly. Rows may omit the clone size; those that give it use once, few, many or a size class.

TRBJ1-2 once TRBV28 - CASSSGRGYGYTF TGTGCCAGCAGTTCAGGTCGGGGCTATGGCTACACCTTC
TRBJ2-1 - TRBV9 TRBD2 CASRGVYNEQFF TGTGCCAGCCGGGGGGTTTACAATGAGCAGTTCTTC
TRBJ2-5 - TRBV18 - CASSPNMETQYF TGTGCCAGCTCACCAAATATGGAGACCCAGTACTTC
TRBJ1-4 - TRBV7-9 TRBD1 CASSYTGETNEKLFF TGTGCCAGCAGTTATACAGGGGAGACTAATGAAAAACTGTTTTTT
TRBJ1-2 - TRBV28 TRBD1 CASRQTTADRGGYTF TGTGCCAGCAGGCAAACGACCGCTGACAGGGGTGGCTACACCTTC
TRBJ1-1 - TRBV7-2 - CASSGTRSTEAFF TGTGCCAGCAGCGGAACGAGGTCCACTGAAGCTTTCTTT
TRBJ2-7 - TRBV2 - CASSLTETYEQYF TGTGCCAGCAGCCTGACGGAGACCTACGAGCAGTACTTC
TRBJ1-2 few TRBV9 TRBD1 CASRGTGGIHGYTF TGTGCCAGCAGAGGGACAGGGGGTATCCATGGCTACACCTTC
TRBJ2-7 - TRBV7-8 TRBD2 CASSRDLERGSHEQYF TGTGCCAGCAGCCGAGACTTGGAGCGGGGGAGCCACGAGCAGTACTTC
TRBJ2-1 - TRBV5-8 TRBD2 CAIRRRGGLTEQFF TGTGCCATACGACGGCGGGGGGGCCTTACTGAGCAGTTCTTC
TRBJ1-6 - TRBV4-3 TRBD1 CASSHADRGNSPLHF TGCGCCAGCAGCCATGCAGACAGGGGTAATTCACCCCTCCACTTT
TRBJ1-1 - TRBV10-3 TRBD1 CAIGTGMNTEAFF TGTGCCATCGGGACAGGGATGAACACTGAAGCTTTCTTT
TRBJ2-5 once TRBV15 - CATSARSGEETQYF TGTGCCACCAGCGCCCGCTCGGGGGAAGAGACCCAGTACTTC
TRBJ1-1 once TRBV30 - CAWTGGGRTRVMNTEAFF TGTGCCTGGACCGGGGGGGGCAGGACGCGGGTGATGAACACTGAAGCTTTCTTT
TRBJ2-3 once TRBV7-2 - CASSSQGVYPDTQYF TGTGCCAGCAGCTCTCAGGGCGTCTATCCAGATACGCAGTATTTT
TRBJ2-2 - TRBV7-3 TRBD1 CASSRGTGVNTGELFF TGTGCCAGCAGCAGAGGGACAGGGGTCAACACCGGGGAGCTGTTTTTT
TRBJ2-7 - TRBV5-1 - CASSLVGEVAYEQYF TGCGCCAGCAGCTTGGTCGGGGAGGTAGCCTACGAGCAGTACTTC
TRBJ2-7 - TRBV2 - CASSVTGQAYEQYF TGTGCCAGCAGTGTTACAGGGCAGGCCTACGAGCAGTACTTC
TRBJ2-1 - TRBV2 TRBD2 CASSPGTSGGARGYNEQFF TGTGCCAGCAGTCCCGGGACTAGCGGGGGGGCCCGCGGGTACAATGAGCAGTTCTTC
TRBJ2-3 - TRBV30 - CAWKGADTQYF TGTGCCTGGAAGGGGGCAGATACGCAGTATTTT
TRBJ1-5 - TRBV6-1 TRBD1 CASSDPGTGIQPQHF TGTGCCAGCAGTGATCCCGGGACAGGGATACAGCCCCAGCATTTT
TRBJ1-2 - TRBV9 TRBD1 CASSVSPTGGHGYTF TGTGCCAGCAGCGTATCCCCAACAGGGGGCCATGGCTACACCTTC
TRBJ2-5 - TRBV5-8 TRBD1 CASSLDRGETQYF TGTGCCAGCAGCTTGGACAGGGGCGAGACCCAGTACTTC
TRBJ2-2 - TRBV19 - CASAGQGTGELFF TGTGCCAGTGCCGGACAAGGGACCGGGGAGCTGTTTTTT
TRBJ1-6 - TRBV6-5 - CASSRDTEYSPLHF TGTGCCAGCTCTCGGGACACCGAATATTCACCCCTCCACTTT
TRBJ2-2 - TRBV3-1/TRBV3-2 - CASSQLSTGELFF TGTGCCAGCAGCCAACTATCCACCGGGGAGCTGTTTTTT
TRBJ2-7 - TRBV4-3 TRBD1 CASSRTGAGDEQYF TGCGCCAGCAGCCGCACAGGGGCAGGGGACGAGCAGTACTTC
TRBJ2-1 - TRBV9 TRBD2 CASSLISGSYNEQFF TGTGCCAGCAGCCTCATTAGCGGGAGTTACAATGAGCAGTTCTTC
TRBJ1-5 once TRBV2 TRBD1 CASSRQGFNQPQHF TGTGCCAGCAGTAGACAGGGGTTCAATCAGCCCCAGCATTTT
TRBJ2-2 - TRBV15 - CATSPREAGELFF TGTGCCACCAGTCCTCGAGAAGCCGGGGAGCTGTTTTTT
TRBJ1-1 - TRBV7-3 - CASSLKRDTEAFF TGTGCCAGCAGCTTAAAGAGGGACACTGAAGCTTTCTTT
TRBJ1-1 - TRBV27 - CASKVEGARYTEAFF TGTGCCAGCAAGGTAGAGGGTGCGCGGTACACTGAAGCTTTCTTT
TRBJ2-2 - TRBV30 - CACPPWRGRDTGELFF TGTGCCTGTCCCCCGTGGAGGGGGCGGGACACCGGGGAGCTGTTTTTT
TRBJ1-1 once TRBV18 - CASSPLRAGNTEAFF TGTGCCAGCTCACCATTGCGGGCAGGGAACACTGAAGCTTTCTTT
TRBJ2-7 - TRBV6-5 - CATGGSYEQYF TGTGCCACCGGGGGCTCCTACGAGCAGTACTTC
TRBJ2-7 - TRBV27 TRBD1 CASSLGQGVDEQYF TGTGCCAGCAGTCTGGGACAGGGGGTCGACGAGCAGTACTTC
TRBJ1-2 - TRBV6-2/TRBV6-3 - CASSPQRGTANYGYTF TGTGCCAGCAGCCCCCAGCGGGGGACGGCTAACTATGGCTACACCTTC
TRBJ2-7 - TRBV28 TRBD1 CASSGQWGQTFFF TGTGCCAGCAGCGGACAATGGGGACAGACATTCTTCTTC
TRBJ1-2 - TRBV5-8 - CASSLVTGLYGYTF TGTGCCAGCAGCTTGGTTACAGGGCTCTATGGCTACACCTTC
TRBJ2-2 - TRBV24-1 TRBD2 CATSDIGGGNTGELFF TGTGCCACCAGTGATATTGGCGGGGGTAACACCGGGGAGCTGTTTTTT
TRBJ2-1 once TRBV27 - CASSPEQGFSNEQFF TGTGCCAGCAGTCCCGAACAGGGCTTTTCCAATGAGCAGTTCTTC
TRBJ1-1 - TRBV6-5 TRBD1 CASSYLGQGATEAFF TGTGCCAGCAGTTACCTGGGACAGGGGGCAACTGAAGCTTTCTTT
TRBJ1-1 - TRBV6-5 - CASRKGHSSNTEAFF TGTGCCAGCAGGAAGGGGCACAGTTCGAACACTGAAGCTTTCTTT
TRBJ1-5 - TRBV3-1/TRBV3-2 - CASSQGGHGNQPQHF TGTGCCAGCAGCCAAGGTGGGCACGGCAATCAGCCCCAGCATTTT
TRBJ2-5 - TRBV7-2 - CASSLGGTQYF TGTGCCAGCAGCTTAGGAGGGACCCAGTACTTC
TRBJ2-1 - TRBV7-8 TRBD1 CASSLGGQGNEQFF TGTGCCAGCAGCTTAGGGGGACAGGGCAATGAGCAGTTCTTC
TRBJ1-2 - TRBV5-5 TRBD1 CASSVPGGGYTF TGTGCCAGCAGCGTGCCAGGGGGAGGCTACACCTTC
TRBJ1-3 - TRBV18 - CASSPPWAGPNTIYF TGTGCCAGCTCACCACCGTGGGCAGGTCCAAACACCATATATTTT
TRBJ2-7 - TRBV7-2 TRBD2 CASSLRSGGSEYEQYF TGTGCCAGCAGCTTACGTAGCGGGGGCTCCGAGTACGAGCAGTACTTC
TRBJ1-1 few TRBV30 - CAWKEQPNTEAFF TGTGCCTGGAAGGAGCAGCCGAACACTGAAGCTTTCTTT
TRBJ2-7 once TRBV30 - CAWSGEAYEQYF TGTGCCTGGAGTGGGGAGGCTTACGAGCAGTACTTC
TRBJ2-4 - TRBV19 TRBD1 CASSMQGVTKNIQYF TGTGCCAGTAGTATGCAGGGGGTCACCAAAAACATTCAGTACTTC
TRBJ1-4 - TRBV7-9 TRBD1 CASSFLGQGAINEKLFF TGTGCCAGCAGCTTCCTGGGACAGGGGGCGATTAATGAAAAACTGTTTTTT
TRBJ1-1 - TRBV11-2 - CASSSILNTEAFF TGTGCCAGCAGCTCTATATTGAACACTGAAGCTTTCTTT
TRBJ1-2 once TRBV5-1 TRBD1 CASSRTGDSAGYTF TGCGCCAGCAGCCGGACAGGGGATTCGGCTGGCTACACCTTC